The clone carrying this T cell receptor (beta chain) was counted between two and nine times. These data belong to a study of blood T cell repertoires in COVID-19. On the study more broadly: PBMCs, B-cell-depleted T cells, or T cells provided the cDNA or gDNA that made up the material.

Patients from Seattle were sampled longitudinally, starting during active infection. Germline-derived CDR1 and CDR2 are MNHEY and SMNVEV (reference sequence). Deletions cut 3 bases from V and 14 bases from J, with 11 bases between. The CDR3 is 12 amino acids. Profiled with immunoSEQ multiplex PCR; TCRdb holds only in-frame clones, not every one. The sample yields some 300,000 clones, 80% to 90% seen once. The material sequenced was peripheral blood. This chain connects TRBV27 to TRBJ1-6; maybe TRBD1 (6 bases). This TCR was sampled from a woman between 50 and 59 years old with COVID-19, enrolled during active disease. CDR3 nucleotides: TGTGCCAGCAGTTTTGAGACAGGAGCCCTCCACTTT. Translated, it gives CASSFETGALHF.